This TCR beta chain comes out of a study of cytomegalovirus exposure and HLA in healthy donors. This CDR3 contains 14 residues. Between the trimmed V and J ends, which lost 1 base and 2 bases, there was a span of 5 bases. Per germline, CDR1 SGHTA and CDR2 FQGNSA. The data were produced by immunoSEQ multiplex PCR, yet TCRdb's version contains in-frame clones alone and is incomplete. The sample consists of about 160,000 clones, 96% of them appearing once. The clonotype originates from a young woman in good health and CMV-seronegative. The source material was PBMCs. The V gene is TRBV7-2, the J gene TRBJ2-2; D remains ambiguous. The CDR3: CASSLGLNTGELFF. The CDR3 DNA follows: TGTGCCAGCAGCTTAGGTCTAAACACCGGGGAGCTGTTTTTT.